These 10 T cell receptor beta chains came from one sample sequenced in a study of siplizumab effects on memory and regulatory T cells. Generated by immunoSEQ multiplex PCR, the TCRdb table keeps only in-frame clones and is missing some. The sample has some 100,000 clones; 85% to 95% are singletons. The sequenced material came from Tregs sorted from blood. These receptors were collected from a human donor in good health.

The chain employs TRBV6-1 and TRBJ2-7; D is possibly TRBD2 (6 bases). The CDR3 consists of 13 residues. Trimming cost V 7 bases and J 7 bases, with 17 bases left between them. The germline V gene has CDR1 MNHNS and CDR2 SASEGT. The CDR3 coding sequence is TGTGCCAGCACCGCGGGACTGGGTAGAGAGCAGTACTTC. This sequence encodes CASTAGLGREQYF.

The V and J genes are TRBV27 and TRBJ2-1; TRBD2 agrees at 9 bases. Looked up from germline, CDR1 is MNHEY and CDR2 is SMNVEV (reference sequence). The V gene end was trimmed by 5 bases and the J gene end by 2 bases; junction bases not matched to a gene: 7. This CDR3 has 16 amino acids. As DNA, the CDR3 is TGTGCCAGCAGTGCTAGGAGCGGGAGGCCCTACAATGAGCAGTTCTTC. The encoded protein is CASSARSGRPYNEQFF.

This clone is a singleton in its sample. V and J are TRBV5-1 and TRBJ2-1, with unresolved D. CDR1 is SGHRS, CDR2 YFSETQ, per germline. V was cut by 2 bases and J by 4 bases, with 13 bases left in between. This CDR3 is built from 15 residues. The CDR3 loop reads CASSFIGVAYNEQFF. Here the CDR3 DNA reads TGCGCCAGCAGCTTTATCGGAGTCGCGTACAATGAGCAGTTCTTC.

The CDR3 DNA follows: TGTGCCAGCAGTTACGACGGGAACACCGGGGAGCTGTTTTTT. Encoded protein: CASSYDGNTGELFF. J is TRBJ2-2 and V is TRBV6-5; D gene ambiguous. Germline V lookup: CDR1 MNHEY, CDR2 SVGAGI. This CDR3 has 14 residues. V shed 2 bases and J shed 1 base, with 5 bases lying between them.

This chain links TRBV6-6 with TRBJ2-7; 7 bases agree with TRBD1. With V trimmed by 4 bases and J by 3 bases, 6 bases remained unmatched. CDR3 length: 14 residues. The germline CDR1 and CDR2 sequences are MNHNY and SVGAGI (reference sequence). CDR3: CASSSAGGVYEQYF. CDR3 nucleotide sequence: TGTGCCAGCAGTTCGGCAGGGGGTGTCTACGAGCAGTACTTC.

The V and J genes are TRBV5-1 and TRBJ2-7; D is uncertain. This CDR3 region has 15 residues. Per germline, CDR1 SGHRS and CDR2 YFSETQ. Trimming took off 1 base at V and 4 bases at J, with 15 bases between the two ends. CDR3 residues: CASSLYPKETYEQYF. CDR3 nucleotides: TGCGCCAGCAGCTTGTACCCGAAGGAGACTTACGAGCAGTACTTC. Together with reference TRBV5-1 and TRBJ2-7, the CDR3 gives the full variable domain: KAGVTQTPRYLIKTRGQQVTLSCSPISGHRSVSWYQQTPGQGLQFLFEYFSETQRNKGNFPGRFSGRQFSNSRSEMNVSTLELGDSALYLCASSLYPKETYEQYFGPGTRLTVT.

The rearrangement links TRBV19 to TRBJ2-1; 7 bases are a match to TRBD2. Germline assignment: CDR1 LNHDA and CDR2 SQIVND (reference sequence). The CDR3 totals 14 residues. J gave up 7 bases and V 5 bases, and 8 bases lay outside the gene matches. In nucleotides, the CDR3 is TGTGCCAGTAGTCAGGCGGGAGCACGGAATGAGCAGTTCTTC. The encoded protein is CASSQAGARNEQFF.

This clone was recorded once. The chain has TRBV5-4 and TRBJ2-1, with 9 bases identical to TRBD2. With V trimmed by 2 bases and J by 4 bases, 7 bases remained unmatched. Per the germline V gene, CDR1 is SGHNT and CDR2 is YYREEE (reference sequence). The CDR3 totals 16 residues. Here the CDR3 DNA reads TGTGCCAGCAGCTTAGCGGGAGGTCTTGAGTACAATGAGCAGTTCTTC. This codes for CASSLAGGLEYNEQFF.

The chain is built from TRBV18 and TRBJ1-2; tentatively, D is TRBD1 (5 bases). Trimming removed 3 bases at V and 2 bases at J, with 10 bases between. CDR1 and CDR2 from the germline V gene are KGHSH and LQKENI. This CDR3 comprises 14 residues. DNA for the CDR3: TGTGCCAGCTCACCGGGACCGACCAACTATGGCTACACCTTC. The encoded protein is CASSPGPTNYGYTF.

V gene TRBV7-6 combines with J gene TRBJ2-5; a possible D gene is TRBD2 (6 bases). The CDR3 has 15 residues. The germline gives CDR1 SGHVS, CDR2 FNYEAQ. Trimming cost V 3 bases and J 2 bases, with 13 bases left between them. In nucleotides, the CDR3 is TGTGCCAGCAGCTTGGGAGGACTCGGGCAAGAGACCCAGTACTTC. As protein: CASSLGGLGQETQYF.